The TCR beta chain described here comes from a study of PD-1 blockade in classical Hodgkin lymphoma. Remarks on this clone: Antigen unknown.

Using immunoSEQ multiplex PCR, the repertoire was profiled, and TCRdb retains in-frame clones only, with some absent. The sample records some 21,000 clones, around 94% being singletons. Time point noted: newly diagnosed, previously untreated cHL patient sample. The study's findings and limits: A reduction in baseline TCR diversity was reportedly seen in newly diagnosed patients relative to healthy donors.

This CDR3 region has 14 residues. Trimming removed 4 bases at V and 0 bases at J, with 8 bases between. Germline V gives CDR1 LNHDA, CDR2 SQIVND (reference sequence). The receptor comes from a human donor with classical Hodgkin lymphoma. The sample comprised peripheral blood mononuclear cells (PBMCs). This chain joins TRBV19 and TRBJ2-3; D remains ambiguous. The CDR3 sequence: CASSNPGSTDTQYF. The CDR3 DNA is TGTGCCAGTAGTAACCCCGGCAGCACAGATACGCAGTATTTT.